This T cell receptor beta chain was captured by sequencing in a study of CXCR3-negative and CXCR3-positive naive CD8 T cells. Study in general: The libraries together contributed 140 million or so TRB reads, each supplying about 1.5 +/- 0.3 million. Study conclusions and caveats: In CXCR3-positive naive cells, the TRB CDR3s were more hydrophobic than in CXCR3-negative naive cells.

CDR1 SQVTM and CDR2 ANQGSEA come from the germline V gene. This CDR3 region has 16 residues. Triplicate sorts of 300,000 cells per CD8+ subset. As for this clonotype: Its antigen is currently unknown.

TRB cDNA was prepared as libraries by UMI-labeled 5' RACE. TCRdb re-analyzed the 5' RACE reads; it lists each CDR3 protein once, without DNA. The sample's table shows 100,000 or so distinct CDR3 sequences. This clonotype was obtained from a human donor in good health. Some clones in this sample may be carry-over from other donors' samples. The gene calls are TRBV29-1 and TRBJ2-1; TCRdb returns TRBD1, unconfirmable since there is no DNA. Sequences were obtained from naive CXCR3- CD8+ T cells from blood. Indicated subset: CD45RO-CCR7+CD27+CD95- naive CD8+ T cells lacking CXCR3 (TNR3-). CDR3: CSVEDATGGLDNEQFF.